The clone carrying this T cell receptor (beta chain) was recorded once. Its antigen is not identified. The data stem from a study of memory CD4+ T cells and cytomegalovirus serostatus. Study in general: Of the healthy Belgian adults, 9 were CMV seropositive and about 24 seronegative. Study results and limitations: Suggested: most of the CMV-linked TCR signature lies in CD4+ memory cells.

Using immunoSEQ multiplex PCR, the repertoire was profiled, and TCRdb retains in-frame clones only, with some absent. The sample has tens of thousands of clones, under 80% seen once. The germline CDR1 and CDR2 sequences are SGHRS and YFSETQ. The CDR3 runs to 21 residues. V lost 5 bases to trimming and J lost 0 bases, with 31 bases between them. The sort gate was single viable CD3+CD4+CD8-CD45RO+ cells for memory CD4+ T cells. This TCR was sampled from an adult in good health and CMV-seronegative. The V gene is TRBV5-1, the J gene TRBJ2-3; perhaps TRBD2 as D (6 bases). The sequencing input was memory CD4+ T cells from blood. CDR3 bases: TGCGCCAGCAGGTCCCCCTCCGGACAATCGTCCGGGGAGGCTAGCACAGATACGCAGTATTTT. Amino acids: CASRSPSGQSSGEASTDTQYF.